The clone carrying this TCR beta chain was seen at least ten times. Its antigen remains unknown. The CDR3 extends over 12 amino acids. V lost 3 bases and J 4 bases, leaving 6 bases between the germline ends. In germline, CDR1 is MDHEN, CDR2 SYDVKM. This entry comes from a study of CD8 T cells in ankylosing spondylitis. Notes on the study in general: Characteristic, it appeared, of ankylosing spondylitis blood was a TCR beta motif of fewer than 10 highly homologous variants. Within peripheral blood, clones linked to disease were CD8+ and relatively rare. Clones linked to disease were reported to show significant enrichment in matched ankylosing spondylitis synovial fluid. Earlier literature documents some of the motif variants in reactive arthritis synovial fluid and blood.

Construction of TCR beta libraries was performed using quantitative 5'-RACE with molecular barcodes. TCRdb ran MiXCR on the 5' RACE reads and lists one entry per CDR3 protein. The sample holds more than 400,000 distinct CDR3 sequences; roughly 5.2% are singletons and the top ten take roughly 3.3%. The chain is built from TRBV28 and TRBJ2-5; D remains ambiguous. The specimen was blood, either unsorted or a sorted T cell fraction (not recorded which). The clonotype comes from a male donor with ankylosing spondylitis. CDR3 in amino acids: CASSFPRETQYF. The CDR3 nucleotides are TGTGCCAGCAGTTTTCCACGAGAGACCCAGTACTTC.